This paragraph covers one T cell receptor (beta chain) sequence. The data belong to a study of blood T cells in healthy people across ages. A second roughly 6 to 12 cycle PCR used barcoded and J-beta primers. TCRdb re-analysed the 5' RACE reads in MiXCR, keeping a single row per CDR3 protein. The sample yields 800,000 to 900,000 distinct CDR3 sequences, 60% to 80% seen once. This sequence originates from a man younger than 40 in good health. Sequencing input: blood.

CDR3: CASSPRLGVKKTQYF. The CDR3, as DNA: TGTGCCAGCAGTCCTCGACTAGGTGTGAAAAAGACCCAGTACTTC. The chain joins TRBV27 to TRBJ2-5, with TRBD2 as a possible D gene (6 bases). In germline, CDR1 is MNHEY, CDR2 SMNVEV (reference sequence). The CDR3 contains 15 residues. V gave up 5 bases and J gave up 6 bases, with 19 bases separating them.